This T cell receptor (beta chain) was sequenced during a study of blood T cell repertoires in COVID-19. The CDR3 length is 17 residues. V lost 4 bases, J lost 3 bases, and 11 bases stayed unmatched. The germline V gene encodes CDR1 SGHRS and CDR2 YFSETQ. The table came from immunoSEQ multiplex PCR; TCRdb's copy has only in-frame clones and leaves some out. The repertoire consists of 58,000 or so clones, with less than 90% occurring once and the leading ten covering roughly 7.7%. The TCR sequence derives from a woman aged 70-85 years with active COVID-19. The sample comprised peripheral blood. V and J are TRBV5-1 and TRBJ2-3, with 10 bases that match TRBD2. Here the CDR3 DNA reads TGCGCCAGCAGCGACCCGACCGGGACTAGCGAAACAGATACGCAGTATTTT. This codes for CASSDPTGTSETDTQYF.